Listed here are 20 T cell receptor beta chains from one sample, sequenced in a study of T cell changes during pregnancy in multiple sclerosis. Assay used: immunoSEQ multiplex PCR; TCRdb lists only in-frame clones, some missing. The sample consists of roughly 48,000 clones, approximately 95% of them appearing once. The specimen was CD8+ T cells from peripheral blood mononuclear cells, collected in the first trimester of pregnancy. All receptors come from a female donor with multiple sclerosis, enrolled in a pregnancy study.

The rearrangement links TRBV13 to TRBJ2-7; a weak D match, TRBD2 (5 bases). The CDR3 extends over 14 amino acids. The V gene lost 3 bases and the J gene lost 0 bases, with 9 bases spanning the gap. Germline CDR1 PRHDT, CDR2 FYEKMQ (reference sequence). The CDR3 here is CASSFGSGSYEQYF. In DNA form, the CDR3 reads TGTGCCAGCAGCTTCGGAAGCGGCTCCTACGAGCAGTACTTC.

The chain joins TRBV5-5 to TRBJ2-7; 10 nucleotides match TRBD2. This CDR3 has 14 residues. The germline CDR1 and CDR2 sequences are SGHKS and YYEKEE (reference sequence). Losses at the gene ends were 6 bases for V and 6 bases for J; bases not matched to a gene: 9. For the CDR3, the DNA is TGTGCCAGCATAGAGCGGGAGGGCCTAGGCGAGCAGTACTTC. It specifies CASIEREGLGEQYF.

V usage is TRBV27 and J usage is TRBJ1-2; the match to TRBD1 covers 9 bases. V shed 0 bases and J 5 bases; nucleotides not matched to a gene: 1. Germline lookup yields CDR1 MNHEY and CDR2 SMNVEV (reference sequence). This CDR3 has 14 residues. The CDR3 DNA reads TGTGCCAGCAGTTTATCGGGACAGGGATATGGCTACACCTTC. Its translation: CASSLSGQGYGYTF.

The chain employs TRBV2 and TRBJ2-3; 14 bases are shared with TRBD2. Trimming took 6 bases from V and 6 from J; bases not matched to a gene: 8. The CDR3 extends over 16 amino acids. CDR1 is SNHLY, CDR2 FYNNEI, per germline. The CDR3 DNA sequence: TGTGCCAGCAGCGACAGGACTAGCGGGAGGAGGGATACGCAGTATTTT. It translates to CASSDRTSGRRDTQYF.

The gene calls are TRBV11-2 and TRBJ2-7, with D possibly matching TRBD2 (6 bases). Germline assignment: CDR1 SGHAT and CDR2 FQNNGV. Trimming removed 5 bases from V and 3 bases from J, with 11 bases in between. The CDR3 runs 13 residues. The CDR3: CASSPGDFYEQYF. The CDR3 bases are TGTGCCAGCAGCCCCGGGGACTTCTACGAGCAGTACTTC.

The chain couples TRBV27 to TRBJ2-7; D may be TRBD1 (5 bases). CDR1 is MNHEY, CDR2 SMNVEV, per germline (reference sequence). Trimming cost V 4 bases and J 2 bases, with 12 bases left between them. The length of the CDR3 is 14 residues. CDR3 sequence: CASSSLQQAYEQYF. CDR3 in DNA: TGTGCCAGCAGTTCCCTCCAACAGGCCTACGAGCAGTACTTC.

The chain recombines TRBV4-1 with TRBJ1-4; D might be TRBD1 (5 bases). The CDR3 runs 12 residues. V was cut by 4 bases and J by 11 bases, with 11 bases left in between. CDR1 MGHRA and CDR2 YSYEKL come from the germline V gene. The DNA of the CDR3 is TGCGCCAGCAGCCCCCCAGGGTTTAAACTGTTTTTT. This sequence encodes CASSPPGFKLFF.

A single count supports this clone. The chain recombines TRBV28 with TRBJ1-5; TRBD1 agrees at 7 bases. V shed 5 bases and J 7 bases; nucleotides not matched to a gene: 8. The CDR3 is 14 amino acids. In germline, CDR1 is MDHEN, CDR2 SYDVKM. The CDR3 sequence is CASSHQGQPQPQHF. In nucleotides, the CDR3 is TGTGCCAGCAGTCATCAGGGACAGCCACAGCCCCAGCATTTT.

The chain joins TRBV6-1 to TRBJ1-1; D remains ambiguous. Germline CDR1 MNHNS, CDR2 SASEGT. The CDR3 is made up of 14 amino acids. Trimming took 3 bases from V and 4 from J, leaving 12 bases between them. CDR3 sequence reads: CASSDKEVVTEAFF. CDR3 nucleotide sequence: TGTGCCAGCAGTGATAAGGAGGTAGTCACTGAAGCTTTCTTT.

V usage is TRBV7-8 and J usage is TRBJ2-5, with no clear D. The CDR3 loop spans 14 amino acids. Trimming took off 1 base at V and 3 bases at J, with 9 bases between the two ends. Per germline, CDR1 SGHVS and CDR2 FQNEAQ. CDR3 amino acids: CASSLDPVEETQYF. CDR3 in DNA: TGTGCCAGCAGCTTAGATCCTGTAGAAGAGACCCAGTACTTC.

The chain has TRBV29-1 and TRBJ1-2; 7 bases match TRBD1. CDR3 size: 13 residues. Trimming took 5 bases from V and 5 from J; bases not matched to a gene: 8. Germline assignment: CDR1 SQVTM and CDR2 ANQGSEA. The CDR3 spells CSVPATGLYGYTF. CDR3 DNA sequence: TGCAGCGTTCCCGCGACAGGGCTATATGGCTACACCTTC.

This sequence joins TRBV4-3 and TRBJ2-3; a weak D match, TRBD2 (5 bases). CDR1 and CDR2 from the germline V gene are LGHNA and YSLEER. The CDR3 consists of 14 residues. V dropped 4 bases and J dropped 1 base, with 9 bases sitting between them. The CDR3 spells CASSRSSGTDTQYF. For the CDR3, the DNA is TGCGCCAGCAGCCGAAGTAGCGGCACAGATACGCAGTATTTT.

The V call is TRBV6-4, the J call TRBJ2-3, with TRBD1 matching 8 bases. Germline CDR1 is MRHNA and CDR2 is SNTAGT. The CDR3 runs to 13 residues. Losses at the gene ends were 7 bases for V and 4 bases for J; bases not matched to a gene: 4. CDR3 nucleotides: TGTGCCAGCACCGGACAGGGCGCAGATACGCAGTATTTT. It is translated as CASTGQGADTQYF.

The chain carries TRBV18 and TRBJ2-2; D possibly corresponds to TRBD2 (6 bases). Germline V gene sequence: CDR1 KGHSH, CDR2 LQKENI. Trimming cost V 3 bases and J 1 base, with 9 bases left between them. The CDR3 totals 15 residues. The CDR3 DNA follows: TGTGCCAGCTCACCGTCGGGGGAGAACACCGGGGAGCTGTTTTTT. Protein sequence: CASSPSGENTGELFF. Based on the CDR3 plus reference TRBV18 and TRBJ2-2, the full variable domain is NAGVMQNPRHLVRRRGQEARLRCSPMKGHSHVYWYRQLPEEGLKFMVYLQKENIIDESGMPKERFSAEFPKEGPSILRIQQVVRGDSAAYFCASSPSGENTGELFFGEGSRLTVL.

J is TRBJ2-3 and V is TRBV29-1, with 11 bases fitting TRBD2. This CDR3 is 16 amino acids long. V trimming: 3 bases; J trimming: 0 bases; junction bases outside the gene matches: 5. Per germline, CDR1 SQVTM and CDR2 ANQGSEA. CDR3 DNA sequence: TGCAGCGTTGACGGGACTAGCGGAGTGAGCACAGATACGCAGTATTTT. It is translated as CSVDGTSGVSTDTQYF.

V gene TRBV4-2 combines with J gene TRBJ1-1; 7 bases map to TRBD1. Germline loops: CDR1 LGHNA, CDR2 YNFKEQ. This CDR3 contains 14 residues. After removal of 8 bases from V and 1 base from J, the junction contained 7 bases not matched to a gene. The CDR3: CASLLTGSNTEAFF. CDR3 sequence (DNA): TGTGCCAGCTTATTGACAGGGTCGAACACTGAAGCTTTCTTT.

The chain links TRBV5-1 to TRBJ2-1, with 7 bases matching TRBD2. The CDR3 loop spans 16 amino acids. CDR1 and CDR2 from the germline V gene are SGHRS and YFSETQ. J gave up 3 bases and V 2 bases, and 8 bases lay outside the gene matches. The CDR3 reads CASSLEGRGFYNEQFF. DNA of the CDR3: TGCGCCAGCAGCTTAGAGGGGCGGGGGTTCTACAATGAGCAGTTCTTC.

This clone has only one observation. The chain couples TRBV7-9 to TRBJ2-5, with D unresolved. CDR1 and CDR2 from the germline V gene are SEHNR and FQNEAQ (reference sequence). CDR3 length equals 16 residues. V dropped 5 bases and J dropped 4 bases, with 20 bases sitting between them. The CDR3: CASSILPRSTRETQYF. CDR3 nucleotides: TGTGCCAGCAGCATTCTCCCCCGGTCCACGAGAGAGACCCAGTACTTC. The full variable domain, completed using reference TRBV7-9 and TRBJ2-5, is DTGVSQNPRHKITKRGQNVTFRCDPISEHNRLYWYRQTLGQGPEFLTYFQNEAQLEKSRLLSDRFSAERPKGSFSTLEIQRTEQGDSAMYLCASSILPRSTRETQYFGPGTRLLVL.

The chain has TRBV7-6 and TRBJ2-7, with 9 bases lining up with TRBD2. Germline loops: CDR1 SGHVS, CDR2 FNYEAQ. V lost 5 bases and J lost 7; bases outside the gene matches: 6. The CDR3 is 13 residues long. Here the CDR3 reads CASSSSGSGEQYF. The CDR3, as DNA: TGTGCCAGCAGCAGTAGCGGGAGCGGGGAGCAGTACTTC.

The gene calls are TRBV27 and TRBJ2-7, with 9 bases aligning to TRBD1. The CDR3 length is 14 residues. CDR1 and CDR2 (germline): MNHEY, SMNVEV (reference sequence). Trimming removed 6 bases from V and 3 bases from J; junction bases left unmatched: 6. The chain's CDR3 is CASRILGQGYEQYF. The DNA of the CDR3 is TGTGCCAGCAGAATATTGGGACAGGGCTACGAGCAGTACTTC.